This T cell receptor beta chain originates from a study of blood T cell repertoires in COVID-19. Clones were read by immunoSEQ multiplex PCR, and TCRdb kept only the in-frame ones, dropping some. The sample yields approximately 400,000 clones, roughly four fifths seen once. Trimming removed 1 base from V and 7 bases from J, with 17 bases in between. Germline V gene data show CDR1 as SGHKS and CDR2 as YYEKEE (reference sequence). There are 16 residues in the CDR3. The source material was PBMCs or T cells enriched from blood (not recorded which). The receptor was derived from a woman between 50 and 59 years old who had recovered from COVID-19. The chain employs TRBV5-5 and TRBJ1-4; D not certain. CDR3 nucleotides: TGTGCCAGCAGCTTGTCGCTTACAGTCTTAGGTGAAAAACTGTTTTTT. Protein sequence: CASSLSLTVLGEKLFF.